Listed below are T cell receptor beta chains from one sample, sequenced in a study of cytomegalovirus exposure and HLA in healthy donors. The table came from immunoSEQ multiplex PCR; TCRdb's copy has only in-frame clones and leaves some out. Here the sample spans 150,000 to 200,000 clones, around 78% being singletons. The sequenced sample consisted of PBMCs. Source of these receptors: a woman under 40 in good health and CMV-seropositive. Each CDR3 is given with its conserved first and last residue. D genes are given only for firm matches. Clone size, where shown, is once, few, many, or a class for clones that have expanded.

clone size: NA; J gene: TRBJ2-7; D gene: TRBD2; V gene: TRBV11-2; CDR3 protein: CASSPLAGGLSYEQYF; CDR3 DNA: TGTGCCAGCAGCCCGTTAGCGGGGGGGCTCTCCTACGAGCAGTACTTC
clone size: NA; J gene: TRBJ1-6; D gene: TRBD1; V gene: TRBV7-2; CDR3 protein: CASSSLDRISPLHF; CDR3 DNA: TGTGCCAGCAGCTCTTTGGACAGGATTTCACCCCTCCACTTT
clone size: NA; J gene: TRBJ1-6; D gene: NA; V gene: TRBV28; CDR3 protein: CASSLSGLGSPLHF; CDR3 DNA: TGTGCCAGCAGTTTATCCGGGTTGGGTTCACCCCTCCACTTT
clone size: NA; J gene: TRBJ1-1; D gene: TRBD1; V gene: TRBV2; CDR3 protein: CASILGQGRNTEAFF; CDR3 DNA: TGTGCCAGCATCCTGGGACAGGGTAGAAACACTGAAGCTTTCTTT
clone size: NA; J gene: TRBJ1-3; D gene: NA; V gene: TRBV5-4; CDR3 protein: CASRKAGPGNTIYF; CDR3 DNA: TGTGCCAGCAGGAAAGCGGGGCCTGGAAACACCATATATTTT
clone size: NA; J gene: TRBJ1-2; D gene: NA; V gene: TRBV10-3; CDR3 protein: CAIRTEGVYGYTF; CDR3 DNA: TGTGCCATCAGGACTGAAGGAGTCTATGGCTACACCTTC
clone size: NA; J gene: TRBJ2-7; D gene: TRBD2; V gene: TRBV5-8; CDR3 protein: CASSLWTSGGSYEQYF; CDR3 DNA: TGTGCCAGCAGCTTGTGGACTAGCGGGGGCTCCTACGAGCAGTACTTC
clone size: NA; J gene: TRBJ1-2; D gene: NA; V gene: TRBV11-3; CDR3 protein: CASSLEHDRYGYTF; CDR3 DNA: TGTGCCAGCAGCTTAGAACACGATCGCTATGGCTACACCTTC
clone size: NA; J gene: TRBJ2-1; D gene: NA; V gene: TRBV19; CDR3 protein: CASSKAPPDRRNEQFF; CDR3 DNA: TGTGCCAGTTCAAAAGCCCCCCCTGACAGACGGAATGAGCAGTTCTTC
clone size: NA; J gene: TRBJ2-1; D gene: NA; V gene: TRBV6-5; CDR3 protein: CASKEYNEQFF; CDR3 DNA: TGTGCCAGCAAGGAGTACAATGAGCAGTTCTTC
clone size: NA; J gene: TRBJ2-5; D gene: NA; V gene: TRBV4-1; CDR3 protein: CASSLRGLSQETQYF; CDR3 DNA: TGCGCCAGCAGCCTCAGAGGACTATCTCAAGAGACCCAGTACTTC
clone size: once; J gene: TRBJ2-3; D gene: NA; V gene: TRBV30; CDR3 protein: CAWSSGTDTQYF; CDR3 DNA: TGTGCCTGGAGTTCAGGGACAGATACGCAGTATTTT
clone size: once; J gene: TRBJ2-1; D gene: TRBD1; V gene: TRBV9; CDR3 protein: CASGQGQGYNEQFF; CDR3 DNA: TGTGCCAGCGGCCAGGGACAGGGCTACAATGAGCAGTTCTTC
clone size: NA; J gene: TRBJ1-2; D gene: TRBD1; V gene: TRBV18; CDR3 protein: CASSSAGGEGYGYTF; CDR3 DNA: TGTGCCAGCTCATCGGCAGGGGGCGAGGGCTATGGCTACACCTTC